This TCR beta chain was identified during a study of technical replicates of blood from a handful of donors. Deletions cut 4 bases from V and 4 bases from J, with 11 bases between. Germline CDR1 SGHRS, CDR2 YFSETQ. There are 13 residues in the CDR3. Assay used: immunoSEQ multiplex PCR; TCRdb lists only in-frame clones, some missing. The table has tens of thousands of clones, around nine tenths seen once. Sequencing was carried out using T cells isolated from PBMCs. The sequence derives from a human donor in good health. The chain employs TRBV5-1 and TRBJ1-1, with a tentative D call TRBD1 (6 bases). This chain's CDR3 is CASSIKQGTEAFF. Here the CDR3 DNA reads TGCGCCAGCAGCATAAAACAGGGCACTGAAGCTTTCTTT. The variable domain in full, completed from reference TRBV5-1 and TRBJ1-1, reads KAGVTQTPRYLIKTRGQQVTLSCSPISGHRSVSWYQQTPGQGLQFLFEYFSETQRNKGNFPGRFSGRQFSNSRSEMNVSTLELGDSALYLCASSIKQGTEAFFGQGTRLTVV.